The next 21 T cell receptor beta chains were all read from a single sample in a study of OX40 agonist ivuxolimab in advanced cancers. Clones were sequenced by immunoSEQ multiplex PCR, and TCRdb holds only the in-frame ones, with some missing. The repertoire holds more than 80,000 clones, with 94% as singletons. This specimen was CD4+ or CD8+ T cells sorted from blood, taken in a trial of the OX40 agonist ivuxolimab. The source of these receptors is an adult with an advanced solid tumor such as melanoma, head and neck, liver or kidney cancer.

This chain joins TRBV4-3 and TRBJ2-5; 7 positions agree with TRBD1. V lost 4 bases, J lost 5 bases, and 13 bases stayed unmatched. Looked up from germline, CDR1 is LGHNA and CDR2 is YSLEER. There are 16 residues in the CDR3. CDR3 amino acids: CASSPALRGPRETQYF. CDR3 coding DNA: TGCGCCAGCAGCCCCGCCCTAAGGGGGCCTCGGGAGACCCAGTACTTC.

This chain links TRBV9 with TRBJ2-7; TRBD2 matches at 8 bases. V lost 4 bases and J lost 4; bases outside the gene matches: 10. The germline CDR1 and CDR2 sequences are SGDLS and YYNGEE. CDR3 size: 15 residues. CDR3 region: CASSPRGAQTYEQYF. The CDR3 bases are TGTGCCAGCAGCCCGCGGGGGGCCCAGACTTACGAGCAGTACTTC.

The chain has TRBV30 and TRBJ2-2; D is possibly TRBD1 (5 bases). The CDR3 covers 13 residues. CDR1 is GTSNPN and CDR2 is SVGIG in the germline V gene (reference sequence). Trimming removed 7 bases from V and 4 bases from J, with 13 bases in between. The CDR3 reads CASHGQGTGELFF. Here the CDR3 DNA reads TGTGCCTCCCACGGTCAGGGCACCGGGGAGCTGTTTTTT.

The V gene is TRBV6-6, the J gene TRBJ1-5, with D unresolved. Trimming pared 6 bases from V and 2 bases from J, leaving 11 bases between. Germline V CDR1 and CDR2: MNHNY, SVGAGI (reference sequence). CDR3 size: 14 residues. The CDR3 protein is CASSPGRGNQPQHF. The CDR3 DNA follows: TGTGCCAGCAGCCCAGGACGGGGCAATCAGCCCCAGCATTTT.

The V gene is TRBV6-5, the J gene TRBJ2-1, with 8 bases that match TRBD2. This CDR3 comprises 15 residues. The junction had 9 bases not matched to a gene; V was cut back by 9 bases and J by 2 bases. Germline V gives CDR1 MNHEY, CDR2 SVGAGI. The CDR3 loop is CASAGVSGTYNEQFF. CDR3 DNA sequence: TGTGCCAGTGCGGGCGTTAGCGGGACCTACAATGAGCAGTTCTTC.

V is TRBV30 and J is TRBJ1-6, with D tentatively TRBD1 (6 bases). Germline CDR1 and CDR2: GTSNPN and SVGIG (reference sequence). CDR3 length equals 13 residues. Trimming took off 1 base at V and 14 bases at J, with 15 bases between the two ends. The CDR3 DNA sequence: TGTGCCTGGAGTGAAGGGGCCAGGGGCACCCTCCACTTT. This gives the protein CAWSEGARGTLHF.

The chain employs TRBV27 and TRBJ2-7; 8 positions match TRBD1. CDR1 is MNHEY and CDR2 is SMNVEV in the germline V gene (reference sequence). There are 14 residues in the CDR3. Trimming removed 0 bases from V and 2 bases from J; junction bases left unmatched: 0. The CDR3 nucleotides read TGTGCCAGCAGTTTATCCAGGGGGCCCTACGAGCAGTACTTC. Residues: CASSLSRGPYEQYF.

The chain links TRBV14 to TRBJ2-7, with 8 bases fitting TRBD1. V trimming: 3 bases; J trimming: 2 bases; junction bases outside the gene matches: 6. The CDR3 runs to 15 residues. The germline V gene encodes CDR1 SGHDN and CDR2 FVKESK. The CDR3 sequence is CASSHAPGQAYEQYF. The CDR3, as DNA: TGTGCCAGCAGCCATGCCCCGGGACAGGCCTACGAGCAGTACTTC.

This chain connects TRBV6-1 to TRBJ2-5; TRBD2 matches at 10 bases. Unmatched junction bases numbered 9, after V lost 1 base and J lost 1 base. The CDR3 spans 18 residues. Germline V gene data show CDR1 as MNHNS and CDR2 as SASEGT. CDR3 nucleotides: TGTGCCAGCAGTGAAGATATGGCTAGCGGGAGACCCCAAGAGACCCAGTACTTC. Its translation is CASSEDMASGRPQETQYF.

The rearrangement uses TRBV29-1 and TRBJ1-2, with TRBD1 matching 8 bases. Germline V gene data show CDR1 as SQVTM and CDR2 as ANQGSEA. The CDR3 extends over 10 amino acids. J was trimmed by 14 bases and V by 7 bases; bases with no gene match: 9. The CDR3 is CSAATGEGTF. The CDR3 nucleotides are TGCAGCGCCGCGACAGGGGAAGGTACCTTC.

This chain links TRBV9 with TRBJ2-1, with 11 bases lining up with TRBD2. V shed 3 bases, J shed 5 bases, and the junction held 4 bases outside the gene matches. Looked up from germline, CDR1 is SGDLS and CDR2 is YYNGEE. This CDR3 has 15 residues. CDR3 sequence (DNA): TGTGCCAGCAGCGCCCTTAGCGGGGGGGACAATGAGCAGTTCTTC. Protein sequence: CASSALSGGDNEQFF. Full variable domain (outside the CDR3, taken from reference TRBV9 and TRBJ2-1): DSGVTQTPKHLITATGQRVTLRCSPRSGDLSVYWYQQSLDQGLQFLIQYYNGEERAKGNILERFSAQQFPDLHSELNLSSLELGDSALYFCASSALSGGDNEQFFGPGTRLTVL.

V and J are TRBV15 and TRBJ1-5, with D unresolved. CDR1 and CDR2 from the germline V gene are LNHNV and YYDKDF (reference sequence). Trimming pared 4 bases from V and 5 bases from J, leaving 18 bases between. The CDR3 loop spans 16 amino acids. In DNA, the CDR3 is TGTGCCACCAGCACCTTCCGACACCCTGGGGATCAGCCCCAGCATTTT. Amino acid sequence: CATSTFRHPGDQPQHF. The whole variable domain, remainder taken from reference TRBV15 and TRBJ1-5, is DAMVIQNPRYQVTQFGKPVTLSCSQTLNHNVMYWYQQKSSQAPKLLFHYYDKDFNNEADTPDNFQSRRPNTSFCFLDIRSPGLGDTAMYLCATSTFRHPGDQPQHFGDGTRLSIL.

This rearrangement joins TRBV27 to TRBJ2-1, with TRBD2 as a possible D gene (6 bases). Trimming removed 1 base at V and 0 bases at J, with 13 bases between. Germline CDR1 MNHEY, CDR2 SMNVEV (reference sequence). The CDR3 runs to 17 residues. CDR3 sequence reads: CASSLYLAGSSYNEQFF. Here the CDR3 DNA reads TGTGCCAGCAGTTTATATCTGGCCGGGAGCTCCTACAATGAGCAGTTCTTC.

The gene calls are TRBV27 and TRBJ2-5; 7 bases fit TRBD1. The germline CDR1 and CDR2 sequences are MNHEY and SMNVEV (reference sequence). The junction had 10 bases not matched to a gene; V was cut back by 4 bases and J by 5 bases. This CDR3 spans 15 amino acids. CDR3 in amino acids: CASSSRDRGGETQYF. The CDR3 nucleotides read TGTGCCAGCAGTTCTCGGGACAGAGGTGGGGAGACCCAGTACTTC.

The chain couples TRBV11-2 to TRBJ2-1; a weak D match, TRBD2 (6 bases). This CDR3 comprises 13 residues. Germline loops: CDR1 SGHAT, CDR2 FQNNGV. V was shortened by 5 bases and J by 10 bases, with 15 bases between the two germline ends. This CDR3 is CASSLGTAGEQFF. The CDR3 DNA follows: TGTGCCAGCAGCCTAGGGACCGCGGGGGAGCAGTTCTTC. The entire variable domain, with the rest obtained from reference TRBV11-2 and TRBJ2-1, is as follows: EAGVAQSPRYKIIEKRQSVAFWCNPISGHATLYWYQQILGQGPKLLIQFQNNGVVDDSQLPKDRFSAERLKGVDSTLKIQPAKLEDSAVYLCASSLGTAGEQFFGPGTRLTVL.

This rearrangement joins TRBV30 to TRBJ1-4, with D perhaps matching TRBD1 (5 bases). Germline lookup yields CDR1 GTSNPN and CDR2 SVGIG (reference sequence). The germline V and J ends were trimmed by 0 bases and 14 bases, with 22 bases remaining between them. CDR3 size: 15 residues. The CDR3 DNA reads TGTGCCTGGAGTGTACCGCGGCAGGGAGGGTTTGGGCTGTTTTTT. Its protein is CAWSVPRQGGFGLFF.

The chain employs TRBV2 and TRBJ2-1, with D possibly TRBD1 on 6 matching bases. The CDR3 has 14 amino acids. Per the germline V gene, CDR1 is SNHLY and CDR2 is FYNNEI. The V end lost 7 bases, the J end lost 8 bases, and 18 bases lay between the germline ends. DNA for the CDR3: TGTGCCAGCAAAAGCTACGGGACAAAAGATGAGCAGTTCTTC. It yields the protein CASKSYGTKDEQFF.

The chain uses TRBV7-9 and TRBJ1-2; no clear D. This CDR3 region has 15 residues. Trimming shortened V by 4 bases and J by 4 bases, and 16 bases separated the two germline ends. The germline gives CDR1 SEHNR, CDR2 FQNEAQ (reference sequence). CDR3 amino acids: CASSSSTLGVYGYTF. The CDR3, as DNA: TGTGCCAGCAGCTCATCCACCCTCGGTGTCTATGGCTACACCTTC.

The table lists this clone with a few counts. This sequence joins TRBV5-1 and TRBJ1-2; the D gene is possibly TRBD1 (5 bases). This CDR3 has 12 amino acids. Trimming removed 3 bases at V and 8 bases at J, with 11 bases between. The germline gives CDR1 SGHRS, CDR2 YFSETQ. The CDR3 sequence: CASSSGPRGYTF. The CDR3 DNA sequence: TGCGCCAGCAGCTCGGGACCCCGGGGCTACACCTTC.

This chain links TRBV25-1 with TRBJ1-1; D might be TRBD1 (5 bases). Looked up from germline, CDR1 is MGHDK and CDR2 is SYGVNS. V lost 3 bases and J lost 7, with 9 bases in between. CDR3 size: 12 residues. The CDR3 is CASSDGGSEAFF. The CDR3 bases are TGTGCCAGCAGTGATGGGGGAAGTGAAGCTTTCTTT.

The chain has TRBV19 and TRBJ1-5; D remains unclear. The CDR3 is 13 amino acids. The germline V and J ends were trimmed by 6 bases and 0 bases, with 6 bases remaining between them. Germline CDR1 and CDR2: LNHDA and SQIVND (reference sequence). CDR3 protein: CASRVDSNQPQHF. CDR3 nucleotide sequence: TGTGCCAGTAGGGTAGATAGCAATCAGCCCCAGCATTTT.